The 9 T cell receptor beta chains below were found in one sample sequenced in a study of tumor-infiltrating lymphocytes in primary liver carcinoma. Starting material of 400 to 600 ng total RNA yielded TCR beta cDNA via a constant-region primer. Investigators got TCR beta libraries out of three nested multiplex PCR rounds, done with slightly modified ARM-PCR. Forward primers for TRBV1-TRBV30 and a C-beta reverse primer served the first two PCR rounds, at roughly 10 cycles each. TCRdb processed the multiplex PCR reads anew with MiXCR; each CDR3 protein has one entry. The sample includes 95,000 to 150,000 distinct CDR3 sequences, roughly 70% seen only once; the top ten take 8% to 9%. Scientists recovered RNA and DNA together from approximately 20-30 mg of unsorted bulk tissue. What was sequenced was tumor-adjacent normal liver tissue. Receptor source: a woman aged 60-75 years with primary liver carcinoma and hepatitis B virus infection.

On this clonotype: A read error may produce the germline difference seen at one junction end. The chain links TRBV14 to TRBJ2-1, with unresolved D. The CDR3 has 14 amino acids. Germline values: CDR1 SGHDN, CDR2 FVKESK. CDR3 in amino acids: CANSPKLMGNEQFF. CDR3 in DNA: TGTGCCAACAGCCCTAAATTGATGGGGAATGAGCAGTTCTTC.

With respect to this clonotype: Being one base from a much bigger clone, this may be a read error. V usage is TRBV28 and J usage is TRBJ2-1, with 12 bases that match TRBD2. The germline gives CDR1 MDHEN, CDR2 SYDVKM. V shed 3 bases and J 7 bases; nucleotides not matched to a gene: 10. The CDR3 has 17 residues. Here the CDR3 DNA reads TGTGCCAGCAGTTTCCCTCGACTAGCGGGAGCGGGAAATGAGCAGTTCTTC. Encoded protein: CASSFPRLAGAGNEQFF.

The count of this clonotype is one. A much larger clone sits a single nucleotide away, making a read error possible. The chain has TRBV7-9 and TRBJ2-2, with D perhaps TRBD2 (6 bases). V lost 1 base, J lost 3 bases, and 12 bases lay in between. The CDR3 sequence is 16 residues long. Germline values: CDR1 SEHNR, CDR2 FQNEAQ (reference sequence). The CDR3 reads CASSLVAAADTGELFF. DNA for the CDR3: TGTGCCAGCAGCTTAGTAGCGGCCGCGGACACCGGGGAGCTGTTTTTT.

This clonotype was recorded many times. The J gene is TRBJ1-6, the V gene TRBV6-6; unclear D gene. The length of the CDR3 is 16 residues. CDR1 is MNHNY and CDR2 is SVGAGI in the germline V gene (reference sequence). The germline V and J ends were trimmed by 4 bases and 8 bases, with 18 bases remaining between them. CDR3 coding DNA: TGTGCCAGCAGTTCCAAGGATCTAAGGACTGATTCACCCCTCCACTTT. As protein: CASSSKDLRTDSPLHF.

As to this clonotype: A much bigger clone sits one base away, suggesting this may be a read error. The chain combines TRBV7-9 with TRBJ1-1; the D is unclear. CDR1 is SEHNR and CDR2 is FQNEAQ in the germline V gene (reference sequence). Trimming shortened V by 7 bases and J by 3 bases, and 21 bases separated the two germline ends. The CDR3 covers 16 residues. CDR3 coding DNA: TGTGCCAGCAACGGCGGCTTTGGAGGGTGGGACACTGAAGCTTTCTTT. Its translation is CASNGGFGGWDTEAFF.

V and J are TRBV11-2 and TRBJ1-4; D is unresolved. Trimming removed 6 bases from V and 7 bases from J, with 15 bases in between. This CDR3 comprises 14 residues. CDR1 SGHAT and CDR2 FQNNGV come from the germline V gene. CDR3 sequence: CASSFRRAREKLFF. The DNA of the CDR3 is TGTGCCAGCAGTTTCAGGAGGGCACGTGAAAAACTGTTTTTT.

This clonotype has a single count. One end of the junction varies from germline; a read error may be responsible. CDR3 coding DNA: TGTGCCAGCAGCTTCGAGAATAACACCGGGGGGCTGTTTTTT. It translates to CASSFENNTGGLFF. The chain employs TRBV11-3 and TRBJ2-2; possible D gene TRBD2, 6 bases. Germline CDR1 reads SGHNT; CDR2 reads YENEEA. This CDR3 region has 14 residues.

This clonotype was seen a few times. Just one base apart from a much larger clone, this may be a read error. The chain is built from TRBV12-3 or TRBV12-4 and TRBJ1-1; TRBD1 matches at 7 bases. The CDR3 is 17 residues long. CDR3 nucleotides: TGTACCAGCAGTTTGGCTCGGGGAGGGGGCCTGAACACTGAAGCTTTCTTT. It encodes CTSSLARGGGLNTEAFF.

On this clonotype: With a much larger clone just one base away, this may be a read error. The chain recombines TRBV28 with TRBJ1-4; maybe TRBD1 (5 bases). The CDR3 totals 14 residues. Germline V gives CDR1 MDHEN, CDR2 SYDVKM. With 7 bases removed from V and 6 bases from J, the gap between germline ends came to 15 bases. CDR3 bases: TGTGCCAGCAACCCCGGGATAGGGGATGAAAAACTGTTTTTT. Translating it yields CASNPGIGDEKLFF.